These 17 T cell receptor beta chains were all obtained from the same sample, sequenced in a study of blood T cell repertoires in COVID-19. Using immunoSEQ multiplex PCR, the repertoire was profiled, and TCRdb retains in-frame clones only, with some absent. The table lists fewer than 250,000 clones, roughly nine tenths of them singletons, with around 1.1% in the top ten. Sequencing was done on a sample of peripheral blood. The receptors derive from a man aged 30 to 45 with acute or convalescent COVID-19.

This rearrangement joins TRBV27 to TRBJ2-2; D is possibly TRBD2 (5 bases). The CDR3 totals 15 residues. V lost 2 bases to trimming and J lost 8 bases, with 15 bases between them. Germline loops: CDR1 MNHEY, CDR2 SMNVEV (reference sequence). DNA for the CDR3: TGTGCCAGCAGTTTAGCGGGCGAGAGAATAGGGGAGCTGTTTTTT. It codes for CASSLAGERIGELFF.

This chain uses TRBV6-6 with TRBJ2-1; D call uncertain. CDR1 and CDR2 from the germline V gene are MNHNY and SVGAGI (reference sequence). The CDR3 consists of 11 residues. Trimming took 6 bases from V and 9 from J, leaving 9 bases between them. CDR3 amino acids: CASSFRSEQFF. CDR3 coding DNA: TGTGCCAGCAGCTTCCGGAGTGAGCAGTTCTTC.

The chain employs TRBV7-3 and TRBJ2-3; TRBD1 might be the D (5 bases). The ends were cut back, 2 bases at V and 6 bases at J, with 12 bases in the middle. Per germline, CDR1 SGHTA and CDR2 FQGTGA. The CDR3 is 14 amino acids. Written as DNA, the CDR3 is TGTGCCAGCAGCTTATCGCCAGGGCAGGATACGCAGTATTTT. Translation gives CASSLSPGQDTQYF.

This sequence joins TRBV5-3 and TRBJ2-7; D unclear. Being an ORF, TRBV5-3 has a function that is uncertain. V gave up 4 bases and J gave up 0 bases, with 14 bases separating them. The CDR3 has 15 residues. The CDR3 protein is CARSPDFPSSYEQYF. The CDR3 DNA sequence: TGTGCCAGAAGCCCCGACTTTCCTAGCTCCTACGAGCAGTACTTC.

This CDR3 reads CAWSVLGSASYEQYF. CDR3 sequence (DNA): TGTGCCTGGAGTGTACTAGGTTCGGCCTCCTACGAGCAGTACTTC. The chain couples TRBV30 to TRBJ2-7; TRBD2 might be the D (5 bases). Trimming took 0 bases from V and 0 from J, leaving 12 bases between them. This CDR3 is built from 15 residues. Germline CDR1 and CDR2: GTSNPN and SVGIG (reference sequence).

CDR3 DNA: TGCGCCAGCAGCCGCGCGGGACAGTCCACAGATACGCAGTATTTT. Encoded protein: CASSRAGQSTDTQYF. The chain links TRBV4-1 to TRBJ2-3; tentative D call: TRBD1 (7 bases). CDR1 and CDR2 from the germline V gene are MGHRA and YSYEKL. The CDR3 totals 15 residues. V lost 4 bases, J lost 2 bases, and 13 bases lay in between.

In this sample, this clone turned up a few times. This rearrangement joins TRBV19 to TRBJ1-2, with D perhaps TRBD1 (5 bases). CDR3 length: 13 residues. Trimming removed 4 bases from V and 7 bases from J, with 13 bases in between. CDR1 and CDR2 from the germline V gene are LNHDA and SQIVND (reference sequence). CDR3 in DNA: TGTGCCAGTAGTAGGCAGGGTAATGCTGGCTACACCTTC. Translation gives CASSRQGNAGYTF.

The J gene is TRBJ2-5, the V gene TRBV6-6; D is unresolved. Trimming took off 5 bases at V and 0 bases at J, with 19 bases between the two ends. The CDR3 consists of 17 residues. Germline V CDR1 and CDR2: MNHNY, SVGAGI (reference sequence). In DNA, the CDR3 is TGTGCCAGCAGTCCCACTGGAGTACACCCGTACCAAGAGACCCAGTACTTC. Encoded protein: CASSPTGVHPYQETQYF.

This chain connects TRBV27 to TRBJ1-6; 9 bases match TRBD1. The CDR3 runs to 17 residues. Germline V gene data show CDR1 as MNHEY and CDR2 as SMNVEV (reference sequence). V was clipped by 3 bases and J by 8 bases; unmatched bases: 11. Here the CDR3 DNA reads TGTGCCAGCAGTTTTGGGACAGGGACTCTTTCTTATTCACCCCTCCACTTT. Translation: CASSFGTGTLSYSPLHF.

The chain has TRBV15 and TRBJ1-2; D unclear. The CDR3 covers 12 residues. The ends were cut back, 6 bases at V and 4 bases at J, with 9 bases in the middle. Germline-derived CDR1 and CDR2 are LNHNV and YYDKDF (reference sequence). In DNA form, the CDR3 reads TGTGCCACCAGTGAGGCCTCCTATGGCTACACCTTC. This encodes CATSEASYGYTF.

The V gene is TRBV7-2, the J gene TRBJ1-2; D possibly corresponds to TRBD1 (6 bases). This CDR3 has 13 amino acids. Trimming cost V 1 base and J 5 bases, with 8 bases left between them. Germline assignment: CDR1 SGHTA and CDR2 FQGNSA. The CDR3 region has the DNA TGTGCCAGCAGCTTAGGGACAGCGTATGGCTACACCTTC. Translated: CASSLGTAYGYTF.

This chain connects TRBV3-1 (or the pseudogene TRBV3-2) to TRBJ2-7, with a possible D match to TRBD1 (6 bases). Per germline, CDR1 LGHDT and CDR2 YNNKEL (reference sequence). Trimming took 6 bases from V and 0 from J, leaving 12 bases between them. This CDR3 comprises 14 residues. CDR3 region: CASSLQGFSYEQYF. CDR3 in DNA: TGTGCCAGCAGTTTACAGGGTTTCTCCTACGAGCAGTACTTC.

The chain recombines TRBV28 with TRBJ1-3; tentatively, D is TRBD1 (6 bases). The CDR3 is 16 amino acids. Germline CDR1 is MDHEN and CDR2 is SYDVKM. V gave up 3 bases and J gave up 0 bases, with 12 bases separating them. The CDR3 spells CASSLAGTFSGNTIYF. The CDR3 region has the DNA TGTGCCAGCAGTTTGGCCGGGACATTCTCTGGAAACACCATATATTTT.

The V gene is TRBV7-8, the J gene TRBJ1-1; D possibly corresponds to TRBD1 (5 bases). Germline lookup yields CDR1 SGHVS and CDR2 FQNEAQ. Trimming stripped 2 bases from V and 5 bases from J, with 21 bases between. The CDR3 loop spans 17 amino acids. In DNA form, the CDR3 reads TGTGCCAGCAGCTTATGGATGGGGGGACCCCTTGCGACTGAAGCTTTCTTT. Translated: CASSLWMGGPLATEAFF.

This chain connects TRBV7-3 to TRBJ2-1, with D possibly matching TRBD2 (6 bases). The CDR3 consists of 14 residues. CDR1 and CDR2 (germline): SGHTA, FQGTGA. V lost 3 bases and J 8 bases, leaving 14 bases between the germline ends. CDR3 protein: CASSLGMGLDEQFF. The DNA for the CDR3 is TGTGCCAGCAGCTTGGGGATGGGACTGGATGAGCAGTTCTTC.

The genes are TRBV11-2 and TRBJ1-5; maybe TRBD1 (6 bases). Germline V gene sequence: CDR1 SGHAT, CDR2 FQNNGV. CDR3 length: 15 amino acids. Trimming took off 1 base at V and 7 bases at J, with 14 bases between the two ends. The chain's CDR3 is CASSLVGGQGQPQHF. The CDR3 DNA is TGTGCCAGCAGCTTAGTCGGGGGGCAGGGACAGCCCCAGCATTTT.

This chain connects TRBV27 to TRBJ1-5; weak D call: TRBD1 (6 bases). Trimming took off 3 bases at V and 4 bases at J, with 16 bases between the two ends. The CDR3 contains 16 residues. Germline lookup yields CDR1 MNHEY and CDR2 SMNVEV (reference sequence). The CDR3 region is CASSFVDRLGNQPQHF. CDR3 nucleotides: TGTGCCAGCAGTTTTGTTGACAGGCTAGGGAATCAGCCCCAGCATTTT.